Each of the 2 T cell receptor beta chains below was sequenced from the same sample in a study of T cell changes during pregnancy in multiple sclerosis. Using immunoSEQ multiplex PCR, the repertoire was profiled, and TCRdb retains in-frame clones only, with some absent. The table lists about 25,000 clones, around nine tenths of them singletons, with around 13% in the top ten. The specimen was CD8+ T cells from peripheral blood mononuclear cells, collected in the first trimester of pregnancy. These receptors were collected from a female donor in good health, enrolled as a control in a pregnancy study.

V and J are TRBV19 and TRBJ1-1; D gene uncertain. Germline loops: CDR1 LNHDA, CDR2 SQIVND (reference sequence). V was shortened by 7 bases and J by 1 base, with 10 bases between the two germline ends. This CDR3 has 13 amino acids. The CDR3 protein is CASTAVANTEAFF. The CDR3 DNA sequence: TGTGCCAGTACCGCGGTAGCGAACACTGAAGCTTTCTTT.

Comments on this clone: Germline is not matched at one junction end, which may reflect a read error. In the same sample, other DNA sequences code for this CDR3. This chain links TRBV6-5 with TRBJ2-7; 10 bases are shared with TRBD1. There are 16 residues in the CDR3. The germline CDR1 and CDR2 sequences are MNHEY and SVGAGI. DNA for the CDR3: TGTGCCAGTAGTTTGGGACAGGGGCCGGTGAGCCACGAGCAGTACTTC. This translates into CASSLGQGPVSHEQYF.